The 28 T cell receptor beta chains reported below all come from one sample, sequenced in a study of blood T cell repertoires in COVID-19. The assay was immunoSEQ multiplex PCR, and TCRdb's table has in-frame clones only and misses some. The sample includes more than 50,000 clones, roughly 89% of them seen just once. The sample comprised peripheral blood. The origin of the receptors is a man aged 55 to 69 with active COVID-19.

The chain couples TRBV28 to TRBJ1-2, with D perhaps matching TRBD1 (6 bases). The CDR3 has 17 amino acids. Germline values: CDR1 MDHEN, CDR2 SYDVKM. Between the trimmed V and J ends, which lost 3 bases and 4 bases, there was a span of 21 bases. CDR3 sequence reads: CASSFQGKGETGYGYTF. The DNA of the CDR3 is TGTGCCAGCAGTTTTCAAGGTAAAGGGGAGACAGGCTATGGCTACACCTTC.

The table lists this clone with a count of one. The chain uses TRBV5-1 and TRBJ1-2, with 7 bases identical to TRBD1. The germline CDR1 and CDR2 sequences are SGHRS and YFSETQ. The V gene end was trimmed by 3 bases and the J gene end by 7 bases; junction bases not matched to a gene: 18. The CDR3 has 17 amino acids. The CDR3 nucleotides read TGCGCCAGCAGCTCCCATTGGGGTGAGGGGGCAGGTGTTGGCTACACCTTC. Its translation is CASSSHWGEGAGVGYTF.

The rearrangement links TRBV2 to TRBJ2-7; D is perhaps TRBD1 (5 bases). The CDR3 loop spans 14 amino acids. Germline V gene sequence: CDR1 SNHLY, CDR2 FYNNEI. Trimming shortened V by 1 base and J by 2 bases, and 9 bases separated the two germline ends. CDR3 in amino acids: CASSEGVGAYEQYF. CDR3 DNA: TGTGCCAGCAGTGAAGGTGTAGGGGCCTACGAGCAGTACTTC.

This chain connects TRBV5-1 to TRBJ2-1; possible D gene TRBD1, 6 bases. The CDR3 loop spans 13 amino acids. Germline CDR1 and CDR2: SGHRS and YFSETQ. Trimming stripped 3 bases from V and 6 bases from J, with 10 bases between. CDR3 bases: TGCGCCAGCAGCTCAGTGACAGGCAATGAGCAGTTCTTC. Translation: CASSSVTGNEQFF. The variable domain in full, with the rest retrieved from reference TRBV5-1 and TRBJ2-1, is KAGVTQTPRYLIKTRGQQVTLSCSPISGHRSVSWYQQTPGQGLQFLFEYFSETQRNKGNFPGRFSGRQFSNSRSEMNVSTLELGDSALYLCASSSVTGNEQFFGPGTRLTVL.

V is TRBV6-5 and J is TRBJ1-5, with D hard to call. Germline V gene data show CDR1 as MNHEY and CDR2 as SVGAGI. The CDR3 is made up of 14 amino acids. V was cut by 3 bases and J by 6 bases, with 12 bases left in between. The CDR3 sequence: CASSYREGIQPQHF. The CDR3 DNA reads TGTGCCAGCAGTTATCGGGAGGGCATTCAGCCCCAGCATTTT.

The V and J genes are TRBV4-2 and TRBJ2-7; 12 nucleotides agree with TRBD2. The V gene end was trimmed by 2 bases and the J gene end by 4 bases; junction bases not matched to a gene: 15. The CDR3 runs 19 residues. From germline, CDR1 is LGHNA and CDR2 YNFKEQ. CDR3 protein: CASSQRLASGRAGGYEQYF. Here the CDR3 DNA reads TGTGCCAGCAGCCAACGGCTGGCTAGCGGGAGGGCCGGAGGTTACGAGCAGTACTTC.

The rearrangement uses TRBV4-2 and TRBJ2-7; 11 nucleotides line up with TRBD2. The trim removed 4 bases at V and 9 bases at J, leaving 5 bases unmatched. Looked up from germline, CDR1 is LGHNA and CDR2 is YNFKEQ. CDR3 length equals 13 residues. The CDR3, as DNA: TGTGCCAGCAGCCTCAGACTAGCGGGACGGCAGTACTTC. It encodes CASSLRLAGRQYF.

The chain joins TRBV2 to TRBJ1-5; D remains ambiguous. Germline assignment: CDR1 SNHLY and CDR2 FYNNEI. The ends were cut back, 3 bases at V and 6 bases at J, with 15 bases in the middle. The CDR3 is 15 residues long. The CDR3 DNA sequence: TGTGCCAGCAGTGAGGGCGCCCCTCAGATTCAGCCCCAGCATTTT. It specifies CASSEGAPQIQPQHF.

This chain connects TRBV7-2 to TRBJ2-1, with D possibly TRBD1 on 6 matching bases. There are 16 residues in the CDR3. Trimming stripped 3 bases from V and 1 base from J, with 13 bases between. In germline, CDR1 is SGHTA, CDR2 FQGNSA. This CDR3 reads CASSLGYRDSYNEQFF. The CDR3 nucleotides are TGTGCCAGCAGCTTGGGATACAGGGATTCCTACAATGAGCAGTTCTTC. The full variable domain, rest sourced from reference TRBV7-2 and TRBJ2-1, is GAGVSQSPSNKVTEKGKDVELRCDPISGHTALYWYRQSLGQGLEFLIYFQGNSAPDKSGLPSDRFSAERTGGSVSTLTIQRTQQEDSAVYLCASSLGYRDSYNEQFFGPGTRLTVL.

This clone was seen a handful of times. The chain joins TRBV4-1 to TRBJ2-7, with 12 bases identical to TRBD2. This CDR3 contains 15 residues. Germline CDR1 reads MGHRA; CDR2 reads YSYEKL. V trimming: 4 bases; J trimming: 2 bases; junction bases outside the gene matches: 3. The CDR3 coding sequence is TGCGCCAGCAGCCCTAGCGGGAGGGCCCCCTACGAGCAGTACTTC. Translating gives CASSPSGRAPYEQYF.

The chain joins TRBV2 to TRBJ1-2; D uncertain. The ends were cut back, 6 bases at V and 6 bases at J, with 11 bases in the middle. The CDR3 length is 12 residues. Germline assignment: CDR1 SNHLY and CDR2 FYNNEI. The CDR3 DNA is TGTGCCAGCAGCCGAGCGAGAGATGGCTACACCTTC. It specifies CASSRARDGYTF.

The V and J genes are TRBV15 and TRBJ2-1; 7 nucleotides agree with TRBD2. The CDR3 is 15 residues long. Germline values: CDR1 LNHNV, CDR2 YYDKDF (reference sequence). With 1 base clipped from V and 7 bases from J, the junction kept 7 bases outside the gene matches. The CDR3 sequence: CATSRVAGAWNEQFF. In DNA, the CDR3 is TGTGCCACCAGCAGAGTCGCGGGAGCGTGGAATGAGCAGTTCTTC.

The chain employs TRBV18 and TRBJ2-7; 9 bases align to TRBD1. J was trimmed by 5 bases and V by 3 bases; bases with no gene match: 8. The CDR3 totals 15 residues. In germline, CDR1 is KGHSH, CDR2 LQKENI. CDR3 protein: CASSPPLGTGHEQYF. The CDR3 coding sequence is TGTGCCAGCTCACCTCCCCTCGGGACAGGGCACGAGCAGTACTTC.

The chain has TRBV10-3 and TRBJ1-6; 7 bases are a match to TRBD1. V shed 8 bases, J shed 8 bases, and the junction held 6 bases outside the gene matches. CDR1 and CDR2 from the germline V gene are ENHRY and SYGVKD. This CDR3 contains 13 residues. The CDR3 sequence: CAIGARGDSPLHF. CDR3 nucleotides: TGTGCCATCGGTGCCAGGGGGGATTCACCCCTCCACTTT.

The chain recombines TRBV15 with TRBJ1-1; D ambiguous. The V and J ends lost 0 bases and 7 bases respectively, with 3 bases between them. The germline V gene encodes CDR1 LNHNV and CDR2 YYDKDF (reference sequence). CDR3 length: 11 residues. CDR3 sequence (DNA): TGTGCCACCAGCAGAGACAGTGAAGCTTTCTTT. Translating gives CATSRDSEAFF.

The chain recombines TRBV28 with TRBJ2-5, with TRBD2 matching 13 bases. Germline assignment: CDR1 MDHEN and CDR2 SYDVKM. The J segment lost 5 bases and the V segment lost 6 bases, leaving 9 bases of the junction unmatched. The CDR3 contains 16 residues. CDR3 DNA: TGTGCCAGCAGAAAGGGACTAGCGGGGACGAAGGAGACCCAGTACTTC. This gives the protein CASRKGLAGTKETQYF.

V is TRBV29-1 and J is TRBJ1-1; no clear D. V lost 4 bases to trimming and J lost 7 bases, with 7 bases between them. The V gene's germline CDR1 is SQVTM and CDR2 ANQGSEA. The CDR3 has 10 residues. The DNA for the CDR3 is TGCAGCGTTGTGGTAGATGAAGCTTTCTTT. This encodes CSVVVDEAFF. Using reference TRBV29-1 and TRBJ1-1 for the parts outside the CDR3, the full variable domain is SAVISQKPSRDICQRGTSLTIQCQVDSQVTMMFWYRQQPGQSLTLIATANQGSEATYESGFVIDKFPISRPNLTFSTLTVSNMSPEDSSIYLCSVVVDEAFFGQGTRLTVV.

This clone was seen a single time. This sequence joins TRBV11-2 and TRBJ2-2, with 7 nucleotides matching TRBD1. The J segment lost 2 bases and the V segment lost 4 bases, leaving 4 bases of the junction unmatched. Looked up from germline, CDR1 is SGHAT and CDR2 is FQNNGV. The CDR3 runs to 15 residues. This CDR3 reads CASSSRGLNTGELFF. The CDR3 coding sequence is TGTGCCAGCAGCTCCAGGGGGTTAAACACCGGGGAGCTGTTTTTT.

Only a few counts were recorded for this clone. The V and J genes are TRBV21-1 and TRBJ1-5. TRBV21-1 is tagged as a pseudogene. The CDR3 covers 13 residues. CDR3 residues: CASSHAGNQPQHF. In DNA, the CDR3 is TGTGCCAGCAGCCATGCGGGGAATCAGCCCCAGCATTTT.

The rearrangement joins TRBV19 to TRBJ2-1; 11 nucleotides align to TRBD2. Germline CDR1 LNHDA, CDR2 SQIVND (reference sequence). Trimming at V came to 1 base and at J to 8 bases, leaving 19 bases not matched to a gene. The CDR3 covers 20 residues. CDR3 DNA sequence: TGTGCCAGTAGTATAGTATTCCGGACGAGAGCTAGCGGGAGGCCCGATGAGCAGTTCTTC. Residues: CASSIVFRTRASGRPDEQFF.

This chain joins TRBV2 and TRBJ2-5; 7 nucleotides agree with TRBD1. This CDR3 has 13 amino acids. Germline V CDR1 and CDR2: SNHLY, FYNNEI. J lost 5 bases, V lost 5 bases, and 5 bases had no gene match. In nucleotides, the CDR3 is TGTGCCAGCAGTACAGGGGAAGTGGAGACCCAGTACTTC. Amino acid sequence: CASSTGEVETQYF.

The chain carries TRBV12-3 or TRBV12-4 and TRBJ1-4; D remains unclear. This CDR3 has 12 amino acids. Trimming removed 8 bases from V and 10 bases from J, with 14 bases in between. CDR3 in amino acids: CASASPVGKLFF. The CDR3 region has the DNA TGTGCCAGCGCCTCTCCGGTCGGAAAACTGTTTTTT.

CDR3 in DNA: TGCAGCGCGTCGGGGGGCGAGCGTCAGCCCCAGCATTTT. This gives the protein CSASGGERQPQHF. The chain is built from TRBV29-1 and TRBJ1-5; D possibly corresponds to TRBD1 (6 bases). The CDR3 spans 13 residues. Trimming left V 7 bases short and J 6 bases short, with 16 bases between. CDR1 and CDR2 (germline): SQVTM, ANQGSEA.

The V call is TRBV28, the J call TRBJ1-2; 8 bases map to TRBD1. The germline CDR1 and CDR2 sequences are MDHEN and SYDVKM. V gave up 4 bases and J gave up 0 bases; unmatched junction bases: 1. The CDR3 is 14 residues long. CDR3 DNA: TGTGCCAGCAGTTCGGGACAGGCTAACTATGGCTACACCTTC. Translated: CASSSGQANYGYTF.

V is TRBV7-2 and J is TRBJ1-4, with D maybe TRBD1 (5 bases). Germline values: CDR1 SGHTA, CDR2 FQGNSA. This CDR3 has 14 amino acids. Trimming removed 4 bases from V and 1 base from J, with 7 bases in between. CDR3 protein: CASSSQGTNEKLFF. The CDR3 DNA sequence: TGTGCCAGCAGCTCGCAGGGAACTAATGAAAAACTGTTTTTT.

This chain connects TRBV20-1 to TRBJ2-7; a possible D gene is TRBD1 (5 bases). The CDR3 contains 11 residues. CDR1 is DFQATT, CDR2 SNEGSKA, per germline (reference sequence). The V end lost 7 bases, the J end lost 6 bases, and 13 bases lay between the germline ends. CDR3 region: CSVTSGFEQYF. The CDR3 DNA follows: TGCAGTGTCACATCAGGGTTCGAGCAGTACTTC.

In its sample, this clone was seen a few times. This chain uses TRBV3-1 (or the pseudogene TRBV3-2) with TRBJ2-7; tentatively, D is TRBD2 (5 bases). Trimming cost V 3 bases and J 5 bases, with 8 bases left between them. Germline assignment: CDR1 LGHDT and CDR2 YNNKEL (reference sequence). The CDR3 spans 12 residues. The CDR3 coding sequence is TGTGCCAGCAGCCATACGCGGGACGAGCAGTACTTC. Residues: CASSHTRDEQYF.

The chain has TRBV4-3 and TRBJ2-5; D not resolved. The V and J ends lost 0 bases and 5 bases respectively, with 16 bases between them. The CDR3 is 16 residues long. The germline gives CDR1 LGHNA, CDR2 YSLEER. The DNA for the CDR3 is TGCGCCAGCAGCCAAGAGGCCCTGAGGTTCGGGGAGACCCAGTACTTC. Translation: CASSQEALRFGETQYF.